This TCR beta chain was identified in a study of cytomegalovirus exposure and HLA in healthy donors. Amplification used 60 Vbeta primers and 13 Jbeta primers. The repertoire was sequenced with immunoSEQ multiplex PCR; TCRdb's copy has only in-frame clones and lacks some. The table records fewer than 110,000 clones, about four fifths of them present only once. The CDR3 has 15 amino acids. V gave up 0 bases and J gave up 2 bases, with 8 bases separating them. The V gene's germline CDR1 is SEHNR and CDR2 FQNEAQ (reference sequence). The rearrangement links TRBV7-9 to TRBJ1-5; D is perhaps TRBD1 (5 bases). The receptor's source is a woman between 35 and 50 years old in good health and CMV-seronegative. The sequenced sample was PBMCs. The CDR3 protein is CASSLAGGGNQPQHF. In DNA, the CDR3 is TGTGCCAGCAGCTTAGCGGGGGGAGGCAATCAGCCCCAGCATTTT.